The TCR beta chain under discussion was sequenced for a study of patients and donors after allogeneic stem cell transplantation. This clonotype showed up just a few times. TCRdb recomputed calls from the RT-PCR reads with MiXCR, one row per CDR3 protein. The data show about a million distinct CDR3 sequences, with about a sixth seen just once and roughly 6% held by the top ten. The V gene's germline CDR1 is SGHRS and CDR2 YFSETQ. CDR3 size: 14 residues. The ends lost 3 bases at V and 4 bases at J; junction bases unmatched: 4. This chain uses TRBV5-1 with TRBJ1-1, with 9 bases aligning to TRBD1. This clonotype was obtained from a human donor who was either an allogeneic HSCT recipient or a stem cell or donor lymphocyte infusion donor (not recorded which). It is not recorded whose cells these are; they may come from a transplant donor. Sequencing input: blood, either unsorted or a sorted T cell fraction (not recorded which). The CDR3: CASSSTGGATEAFF. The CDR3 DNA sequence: TGCGCCAGCAGCTCGACAGGGGGGGCCACTGAAGCTTTCTTT.